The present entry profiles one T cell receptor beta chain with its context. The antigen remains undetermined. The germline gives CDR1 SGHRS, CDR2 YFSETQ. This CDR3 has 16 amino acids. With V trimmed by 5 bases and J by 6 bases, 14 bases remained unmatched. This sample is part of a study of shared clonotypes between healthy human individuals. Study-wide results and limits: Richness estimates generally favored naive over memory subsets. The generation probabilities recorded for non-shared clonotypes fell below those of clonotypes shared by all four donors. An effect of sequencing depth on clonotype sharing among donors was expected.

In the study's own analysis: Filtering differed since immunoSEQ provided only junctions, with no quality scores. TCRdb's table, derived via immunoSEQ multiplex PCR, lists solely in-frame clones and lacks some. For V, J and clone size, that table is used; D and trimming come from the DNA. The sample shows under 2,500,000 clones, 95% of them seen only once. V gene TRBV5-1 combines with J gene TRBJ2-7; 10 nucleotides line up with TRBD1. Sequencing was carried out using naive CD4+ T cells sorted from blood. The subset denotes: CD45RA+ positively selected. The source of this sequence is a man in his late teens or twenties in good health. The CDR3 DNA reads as TGCGCCAGCAGAAGAATCATAGGGACAGGGGTCTCCGAGCAGTACTTC. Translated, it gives CASRRIIGTGVSEQYF.